The clone carrying this TCR beta chain has only a few counts. The antigen remains unidentified. This sample was included in a study of human T cells and chemical hapten exposure. The authors' processing: Counts of TCRs in each sample centred on a median of about 95,000 and extended from approximately 25,000 to 650,000. TCRdb itself ran the RACE reads through MiXCR, one entry per CDR3 protein. TCRdb, not the original authors, processed these V and J calls. Among tens of thousands of distinct CDR3 sequences, approximately 9.5% were seen once, and the ten largest hold more than 13%. Study-level points and caveats: Patch test score was positively correlated with the counts of TCRs that had expanded at PT1.

This CDR3 spans 15 amino acids. In germline, CDR1 is SGHVS, CDR2 FNYEAQ. V dropped 5 bases and J dropped 6 bases, with 20 bases sitting between them. Time point noted: patch test 2, 6 weeks after DPC sensitization. The treatment is: therapeutic diphenylcyclopropenone sensitization with weekly scalp DPC. Someone pulled total RNA out of unfractionated whole blood. Researchers sampled blood before each patch test went on. This chain links TRBV7-6 with TRBJ2-7, with D possibly being TRBD1 (6 bases). The specimen comprised whole blood, sampled in connection with sensitization to the hapten diphenylcyclopropenone (DPC). The origin of this receptor is a woman under 40 with alopecia areata. Some clones in this sample may be carry-over from other donors' samples. The DNA of the CDR3 is TGTGCCAGCAGCGCGGAAGGGGGTAAAGGTCGCGAGCAGTACTTC. Its protein is CASSAEGGKGREQYF. The full variable domain, its missing parts supplied by reference TRBV7-6 and TRBJ2-7, is GAGVSQSPRYKVTKRGQDVALRCDPISGHVSLYWYRQALGQGPEFLTYFNYEAQQDKSGLPNDRFSAERPEGSISTLTIQRTEQRDSAMYRCASSAEGGKGREQYFGPGTRLTVT.